This T cell receptor beta chain came from a study of shared clonotypes between healthy human individuals. Study summary: The study drew on a couple of women and a few men aged 18 to 49 as donors. General study results and limits: In general, naive subsets displayed greater estimated richness than memory subsets did.

As regards this clone: Its antigen remains unknown.

An assay was performed, and its level was deep. The method was immunoSEQ multiplex PCR; TCRdb's version includes in-frame clones alone and lacks a portion of them. The sample lists about 1 million clones, around four fifths seen once, with approximately 1.5% in the top ten. Sequencing was carried out using memory CD4+ T cells sorted from blood. Sample subset: CD45RA-negative fraction. The receptor's source is a man aged 18-30 years in good health.

CDR3 bases: TGTGCCAGTAGTAACCTCTCCGGAGGCTACACCTTC. This encodes CASSNLSGGYTF. The rearrangement uses TRBV19 and TRBJ1-2; D unresolved. Trimming left V 4 bases short and J 8 bases short, with 11 bases between. The CDR3 has 12 amino acids. Per germline, CDR1 LNHDA and CDR2 SQIVND (reference sequence). Together with reference TRBV19 and TRBJ1-2, the CDR3 gives the full variable domain: DGGITQSPKYLFRKEGQNVTLSCEQNLNHDAMYWYRQDPGQGLRLIYYSQIVNDFQKGDIAEGYSVSREKKESFPLTVTSAQKNPTAFYLCASSNLSGGYTFGSGTRLTVV.